These 20 T cell receptor beta chains originate from one sample sequenced in a study of identical twins. TCRdb fed the 5' RACE reads into MiXCR, producing one record per CDR3 protein. The sample carries around 500,000 distinct CDR3 sequences, 11% to 15% recorded once. The same sample was also studied in work on yellow fever vaccine responses in identical twins.

Sequencing was carried out using CD4+ T cells sorted from blood. These receptor sequences come from a woman younger than 30 in good health.

V usage is TRBV20-1 and J usage is TRBJ1-4; D is perhaps TRBD1 (5 bases). With 3 bases removed from V and 7 bases from J, the gap between germline ends came to 9 bases. The CDR3 spans 12 residues. Germline values: CDR1 DFQATT, CDR2 SNEGSKA (reference sequence). The CDR3 is CSARTDTEKLFF. Written as DNA, the CDR3 is TGCAGTGCTAGGACAGACACTGAAAAACTGTTTTTT.

There are a few counts of this clonotype. One junction end disagrees with the germline gene, perhaps due to a read error. The V gene is TRBV12-3 or TRBV12-4, the J gene TRBJ2-1, with TRBD2 matching over 9 bases. The CDR3 has 16 amino acids. In DNA, the CDR3 is TGTGCCAGCAGCAATATAGCGGGGGTGACCTACGATGAGCAGTTCTTC. Amino acid sequence: CASSNIAGVTYDEQFF.

The chain employs TRBV4-1 and TRBJ1-5; the D is unclear. V was shortened by 1 base and J by 8 bases, with 9 bases between the two germline ends. Germline V gene lookup returns CDR1 MGHRA and CDR2 YSYEKL. CDR3 length: 13 amino acids. The CDR3 here is CASSQGSGKPQHF. CDR3 bases: TGCGCCAGCAGCCAAGGTTCGGGAAAGCCCCAGCATTTT.

The chain uses TRBV28 and TRBJ1-3; possibly TRBD1 for D (5 bases). CDR1 is MDHEN and CDR2 is SYDVKM in the germline V gene. The V and J ends lost 8 bases and 1 base respectively, with 12 bases between them. The CDR3 spans 14 residues. The CDR3 DNA sequence: TGTGCCAGCGGAAGTGGGGGTTCTGGAAACACCATATATTTT. Its translation: CASGSGGSGNTIYF.

This rearrangement joins TRBV7-3 to TRBJ2-2; 8 bases align to TRBD2. J lost 4 bases, V lost 5 bases, and 6 bases had no gene match. Germline CDR1 reads SGHTA; CDR2 reads FQGTGA. CDR3 size: 15 residues. In nucleotides, the CDR3 is TGTGCCAGCAGCCCGGGGGGGGGGCGCACCGGGGAGCTGTTTTTT. This gives the protein CASSPGGGRTGELFF. The whole variable domain, remainder taken from reference TRBV7-3 and TRBJ2-2, is GAGVSQTPSNKVTEKGKYVELRCDPISGHTALYWYRQSLGQGPEFLIYFQGTGAADDSGLPNDRFFAVRPEGSVSTLKIQRTERGDSAVYLCASSPGGGRTGELFFGEGSRLTVL.

This clonotype was seen many times. The V call is TRBV20-1, the J call TRBJ2-3, with TRBD2 matching over 12 bases. Trimming removed 2 bases from V and 8 bases from J; junction bases left unmatched: 8. The CDR3 is made up of 15 amino acids. CDR1 and CDR2 (germline): DFQATT, SNEGSKA (reference sequence). CDR3 DNA sequence: TGCAGTGCTAGACTCCCTAGCGGGGGGGCCGGTACGCAGTATTTT. Translating gives CSARLPSGGAGTQYF.

The chain uses TRBV20-1 and TRBJ2-7, with TRBD2 as a possible D gene (5 bases). The CDR3 is 15 amino acids. V was pared by 1 base and J by 2 bases, with 15 bases between. CDR1 is DFQATT and CDR2 is SNEGSKA in the germline V gene (reference sequence). CDR3 amino acids: CSARAPLAGPYEQYF. DNA of the CDR3: TGCAGTGCTAGAGCCCCTCTTGCGGGCCCCTACGAGCAGTACTTC.

This clonotype was seen more than once but under ten times. V and J are TRBV4-2 and TRBJ2-3; 10 bases map to TRBD2. The CDR3 is 16 residues long. Germline V lookup: CDR1 LGHNA, CDR2 YNFKEQ. J lost 0 bases, V lost 5 bases, and 5 bases had no gene match. CDR3 amino acids: CASSTRTSGSTDTQYF. The CDR3 coding sequence is TGTGCCAGCAGCACCCGGACTAGCGGAAGCACAGATACGCAGTATTTT.

This clonotype was observed a handful of times. The chain combines TRBV7-9 with TRBJ2-7; D is unclear. Germline V CDR1 and CDR2: SEHNR, FQNEAQ (reference sequence). V lost 5 bases and J 5 bases, leaving 13 bases between the germline ends. The CDR3 runs 13 residues. CDR3 nucleotide sequence: TGTGCCAGCAGCCCAAGCCACGTCCACGAGCAGTACTTC. Translating it yields CASSPSHVHEQYF.

The V call is TRBV20-1, the J call TRBJ2-5; the match to TRBD2 covers 7 bases. Germline V gene sequence: CDR1 DFQATT, CDR2 SNEGSKA (reference sequence). J gave up 5 bases and V 3 bases, and 6 bases lay outside the gene matches. This CDR3 has 13 amino acids. CDR3 loop: CSASRGVWETQYF. CDR3 nucleotides: TGCAGTGCTAGCCGGGGGGTGTGGGAGACCCAGTACTTC.

This chain uses TRBV6-1 with TRBJ2-5; D may be TRBD1 or TRBD2 (5 bases each). CDR3 length equals 16 residues. V gave up 9 bases and J gave up 0 bases, with 20 bases separating them. CDR1 is MNHNS, CDR2 SASEGT, per germline. The CDR3 reads CASRPRDDPYQETQYF. The CDR3 nucleotides are TGTGCCAGTAGACCTCGGGACGATCCGTACCAAGAGACCCAGTACTTC.

This clonotype came up a few times. V gene TRBV12-3 or TRBV12-4 combines with J gene TRBJ2-1; 8 bases are shared with TRBD1. The CDR3 sequence is 13 residues long. Germline trimming cut 5 bases from V and 9 bases from J; bases unmatched to any gene: 6. The CDR3 DNA reads as TGTGCCAGCAGTCACCAGGGGGCTCGTGAGCAGTTCTTC. Translation: CASSHQGAREQFF.

Of note for this clonotype: The junction and the germline gene differ at one end; a read error may be behind it. The CDR3 reads CAISFHEAGANTGELFF. The DNA of the CDR3 is TGTGCCATCAGTTTTCATGAGGCCGGAGCGAACACCGGGGAGCTGTTTTTT. This chain uses TRBV12-3 or TRBV12-4 with TRBJ2-2; D remains unclear. CDR3 length: 17 residues.

The chain is built from TRBV6-5 and TRBJ2-3; 8 bases line up with TRBD2. Germline assignment: CDR1 MNHEY and CDR2 SVGAGI. J lost 6 bases, V lost 0 bases, and 8 bases had no gene match. The CDR3 runs 16 residues. In nucleotides, the CDR3 is TGTGCCAGCAGTTACTCCGGGACTAGAGGTTTGGATACGCAGTATTTT. Translation: CASSYSGTRGLDTQYF.

This clonotype was picked up a small number of times. The CDR3: CASSQVPGSSETQYF. For the CDR3, the DNA is TGCGCCAGCAGCCAAGTCCCGGGCAGTTCAGAGACCCAGTACTTC. The chain couples TRBV4-3 to TRBJ2-5; D ambiguous. The CDR3 covers 15 residues. Germline assignment: CDR1 LGHNA and CDR2 YSLEER. The V gene lost 1 base and the J gene lost 4 bases, with 13 bases spanning the gap.

The rearrangement joins TRBV6-2 or TRBV6-3 to TRBJ2-1, with 9 bases aligning to TRBD1. Trimming took 6 bases from V and 5 from J; bases not matched to a gene: 11. The CDR3 consists of 16 residues. Germline-derived CDR1 and CDR2 are MNHEY and SVGEGT. CDR3 amino acids: CASSSAWDRDDNEQFF. CDR3 nucleotides: TGTGCCAGCAGCTCTGCATGGGACAGGGACGACAATGAGCAGTTCTTC.

This clonotype was recorded a few times. This chain joins TRBV3-1 and TRBJ2-3; 7 bases are a match to TRBD1. V lost 4 bases, J lost 0 bases, and 4 bases stayed unmatched. The CDR3 sequence is 15 residues long. Germline-derived CDR1 and CDR2 are LGHDT and YNNKEL (reference sequence). CDR3 loop: CASSPGQTSTDTQYF. The CDR3 DNA is TGTGCCAGCAGCCCGGGACAGACCAGCACAGATACGCAGTATTTT.

The sample holds a few counts of this clonotype. V and J are TRBV6-1 and TRBJ2-3; D call uncertain. CDR3 size: 17 residues. CDR1 and CDR2 (germline): MNHNS, SASEGT. Trimming removed 5 bases from V and 3 bases from J, with 21 bases in between. The CDR3 bases are TGTGCCAGCAGTCGCGCCGGGCCCCTCCTCGGGACAGATACGCAGTATTTT. Protein: CASSRAGPLLGTDTQYF.

This clonotype was observed a few times. The J gene is TRBJ1-4, the V gene TRBV7-9; a possible D gene is TRBD1 (6 bases). The CDR3 covers 16 residues. The V and J ends lost 4 bases and 3 bases respectively, with 15 bases between them. Germline V CDR1 and CDR2: SEHNR, FQNEAQ (reference sequence). The CDR3 is CASSSSGAGANEKLFF. The CDR3 nucleotides read TGTGCCAGCAGCTCGTCGGGGGCCGGTGCTAATGAAAAACTGTTTTTT. Variable domain in full (rest from reference TRBV7-9 and TRBJ1-4): DTGVSQNPRHKITKRGQNVTFRCDPISEHNRLYWYRQTLGQGPEFLTYFQNEAQLEKSRLLSDRFSAERPKGSFSTLEIQRTEQGDSAMYLCASSSSGAGANEKLFFGSGTQLSVL.

There are a few counts of this clonotype. The chain has TRBV29-1 and TRBJ2-1; 10 bases line up with TRBD2. The CDR3 totals 16 residues. V shed 4 bases and J 4 bases; nucleotides not matched to a gene: 10. The germline V gene has CDR1 SQVTM and CDR2 ANQGSEA. CDR3 coding DNA: TGCAGCGTTGGGGTCGTAGCGGGGGGACTATACAATGAGCAGTTCTTC. Residues: CSVGVVAGGLYNEQFF.